This T cell receptor (beta chain) was identified during a study of blood T cell repertoires in COVID-19. The assay was immunoSEQ multiplex PCR, and TCRdb's table has in-frame clones only and misses some. This table has some 50,000 clones, around 82% appearing once. The CDR3 contains 15 residues. Germline V gene lookup returns CDR1 KGHSH and CDR2 LQKENI. Between the trimmed V and J ends, which lost 2 bases and 1 base, there was a span of 11 bases. The receptor's source is a human donor in a cohort sampled during active COVID-19. Sequenced: peripheral blood. The chain couples TRBV18 to TRBJ1-1, with D tentatively TRBD1 (6 bases). The CDR3 sequence is CASSPTGHPNTEAFF. In DNA, the CDR3 is TGTGCCAGCTCACCAACGGGACACCCGAACACTGAAGCTTTCTTT.